A selection of T cell receptor beta chains follows, all from one sample in a study of T-cell reconstitution after alpha-beta-depleted transplantation in children. MiXCR, applied by TCRdb to the PCR reads, yields one record per CDR3 protein. The table includes about 830,000 distinct CDR3 sequences, 15% to 20% detected once. Sequenced material: PBMCs, mostly from graft donor cells, taken 360 days after TCRalphabeta/CD19-depleted stem cell transplant. These receptors were collected from a male patient younger than 18 who had a stem cell transplant for acute lymphoblastic leukemia, so the T cells may come from the graft donor. Both conserved end residues are part of each CDR3. A D gene is named only where the DNA matches it firmly. Rows may omit the clone size; those that give it use once, few, many or a size class.

>-|TRBJ1-1|-|14|TRBV25-1
CASSDPSGGSEAFF
TGTGCCAGCAGTGACCCTTCGGGTGGTTCTGAAGCTTTCTTT
>few|TRBJ2-5|TRBD2|16|TRBV29-1
CSVEWLAGGTRETQYF
TGCAGCGTTGAGTGGCTAGCGGGAGGGACCCGTGAGACCCAGTACTTC
>-|TRBJ1-1|TRBD1|16|TRBV20-1
CSAPRTGGVMDTEAFF
TGCAGTGCTCCACGGACAGGGGGGGTCATGGACACTGAAGCTTTCTTT
>-|TRBJ2-1|-|15|TRBV5-1
CASRTGTPRMNEQFF
TGCGCCAGCAGAACCGGGACTCCACGGATGAATGAGCAGTTCTTC
>-|TRBJ2-7|TRBD2|14|TRBV12-3/TRBV12-4
CASSPSGNTYEQYF
TGTGCCAGCAGTCCCAGCGGGAACACCTACGAGCAGTACTTC
>few|TRBJ2-3|-|17|TRBV12-3/TRBV12-4
CASGPLRLATSTDTQYF
TGTGCCAGCGGACCTCTAAGGCTAGCGACCAGCACAGATACGCAGTATTTT
>-|TRBJ2-6|-|16|TRBV27
CASSKRHISGANVLTF
TGTGCCAGCAGTAAACGACACATCTCTGGGGCCAACGTCCTGACTTTC
>few|TRBJ2-1|-|12|TRBV29-1
CSVVPTYNEQFF
TGCAGCGTTGTACCTACCTACAATGAGCAGTTCTTC
>few|TRBJ1-1|-|15|TRBV27
CASSSLQGVDTEAFF
TGTGCCAGCAGTTCCCTACAGGGAGTCGACACTGAAGCTTTCTTT
>-|TRBJ2-1|TRBD2|14|TRBV20-1
CRPDTRDYNNEQFF
TGCAGGCCCGACACTCGGGACTACAACAATGAGCAGTTCTTC
>-|TRBJ1-4|-|12|TRBV5-1
CASSGTREKLFF
TGCGCCAGCAGCGGCACGAGAGAAAAACTGTTTTTT
>-|TRBJ2-2|-|14|TRBV7-6
CASRPRLGAGELFF
TGTGCCAGCAGGCCCCGACTAGGCGCCGGGGAGCTGTTTTTT
>few|TRBJ2-2|-|16|TRBV13
CASSLVEGPATGELFF
TGTGCCAGCAGCTTAGTGGAGGGGCCCGCCACCGGGGAGCTGTTTTTT
>-|TRBJ2-3|TRBD2|15|TRBV5-1
CASTSGGPNTDTQYF
TGCGCCAGCACGTCGGGAGGGCCGAACACAGATACGCAGTATTTT
>few|TRBJ2-3|-|15|TRBV18
CASSPPLVFTDTQYF
TGTGCCAGCTCACCACCACTAGTATTCACAGATACGCAGTATTTT
>-|TRBJ2-1|TRBD2|15|TRBV9
CASSVRLAGYNEQFF
TGTGCCAGCAGCGTACGGCTAGCGGGCTACAATGAGCAGTTCTTC
>many|TRBJ1-3|-|13|TRBV7-3
CASRADTGNTIYF
TGTGCCAGCAGAGCGGACACTGGAAACACCATATATTTT